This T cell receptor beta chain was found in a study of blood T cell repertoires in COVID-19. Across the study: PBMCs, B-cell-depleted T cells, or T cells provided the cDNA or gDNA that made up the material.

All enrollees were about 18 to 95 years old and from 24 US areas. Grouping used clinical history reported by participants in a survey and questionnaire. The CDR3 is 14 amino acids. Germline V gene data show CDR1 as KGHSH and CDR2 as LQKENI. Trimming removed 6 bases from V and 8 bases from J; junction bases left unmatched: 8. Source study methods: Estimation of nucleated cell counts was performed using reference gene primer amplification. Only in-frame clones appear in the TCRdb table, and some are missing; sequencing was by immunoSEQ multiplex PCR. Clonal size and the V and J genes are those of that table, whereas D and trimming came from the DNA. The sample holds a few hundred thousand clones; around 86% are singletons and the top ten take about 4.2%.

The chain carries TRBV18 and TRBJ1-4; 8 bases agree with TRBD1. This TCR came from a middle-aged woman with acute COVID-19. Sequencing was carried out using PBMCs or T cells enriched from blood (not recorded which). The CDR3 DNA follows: TGTGCCAGCTCCCCTGTGACAGGGGACGAAAAACTGTTTTTT. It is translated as CASSPVTGDEKLFF.